A selection of T cell receptor beta chains follows, all from one sample in a study of control samples from healthy donors and cancer patients. Clones were read by immunoSEQ multiplex PCR, and TCRdb kept only the in-frame ones, dropping some. The data show 200,000 to 250,000 clones, around 94% seen once. Sample: blood. These receptors all come from a man aged 45-65 years in good health. Each CDR3 is given with its conserved first and last residue. Fields, in order: D gene, J gene, V gene, clone size, CDR3 DNA, CDR3 protein. D genes are given only for firm matches. The size entry is marked missing in some rows and otherwise reads once, few, many or a size class.

D: NA
J: TRBJ1-5
V: TRBV11-2
size: once
DNA: TGTGCCAGCAGCTTAGTCCGGTTTGGTCAGCCCCAGCATTTT
CDR3: CASSLVRFGQPQHF

D: NA
J: TRBJ1-2
V: TRBV24-1
size: NA
DNA: TGTGCCACCAGTGACCAATCACAGGGTCAAGGCTACACCTTC
CDR3: CATSDQSQGQGYTF

D: TRBD1
J: TRBJ2-7
V: TRBV10-3
size: once
DNA: TGTGCCATCACTTCAGGGGGCGACGAGCAGTACTTC
CDR3: CAITSGGDEQYF

D: NA
J: TRBJ1-2
V: TRBV10-3
size: once
DNA: TGTGCCATCGGACAGCTTTCCGGCTACACCTTC
CDR3: CAIGQLSGYTF

D: NA
J: TRBJ1-1
V: TRBV6-2/TRBV6-3
size: NA
DNA: TGTGCCAGCAGTTACCCAGTCCGGACTGAAGCTTTCTTT
CDR3: CASSYPVRTEAFF

D: NA
J: TRBJ2-5
V: TRBV6-5
size: NA
DNA: TGTGCCAGCAGTTACGTCGGTCGCACCAAACAAGAGACCCAGTACTTC
CDR3: CASSYVGRTKQETQYF

D: NA
J: TRBJ2-7
V: TRBV4-3
size: NA
DNA: TGCGCCAGCAGCCCAGACGATCGGGGTACCGTCTACGAGCAGTACTTC
CDR3: CASSPDDRGTVYEQYF

D: TRBD2
J: TRBJ2-3
V: TRBV19
size: once
DNA: TGTGCCAGTAGTTTTAGCGGGGGCATTGCAGATACGCAGTATTTT
CDR3: CASSFSGGIADTQYF

D: NA
J: TRBJ2-6
V: TRBV9
size: once
DNA: TGTGCCAGCAGCGTAGCGTCCAGGGGCAGGTGGTCTGGGGCCAACGTCCTGACTTTC
CDR3: CASSVASRGRWSGANVLTF

D: NA
J: TRBJ2-6
V: TRBV6-5
size: NA
DNA: TGTGCCAGCAGTTACTCCGGAAGCTCTGGGGCCAACGTCCTGACTTTC
CDR3: CASSYSGSSGANVLTF

D: TRBD1
J: TRBJ1-5
V: TRBV18
size: NA
DNA: TGTGCCAGCTCACCCCTTCGGACAGGGGCCACTAATCAGCCCCAGCATTTT
CDR3: CASSPLRTGATNQPQHF

D: NA
J: TRBJ1-1
V: TRBV5-1
size: NA
DNA: TGCGCCAGCAGCTTGCGTGGGGCCTACACTGAAGCTTTCTTT
CDR3: CASSLRGAYTEAFF

D: NA
J: TRBJ2-5
V: TRBV6-5
size: NA
DNA: TGTGCCAGCAGTTCGCCCGAGACCCAGTACTTC
CDR3: CASSSPETQYF

D: NA
J: TRBJ1-5
V: TRBV6-1
size: NA
DNA: TGTGCCAGCAGTGAGACCTATCAGCCCCAGCATTTT
CDR3: CASSETYQPQHF

D: NA
J: TRBJ1-1
V: TRBV24-1
size: NA
DNA: TGTGCCACCAGTGACGTGGGTTGGACTGAAGCTTTCTTT
CDR3: CATSDVGWTEAFF

D: NA
J: TRBJ1-1
V: TRBV6-6
size: NA
DNA: TGTGCCAGCAAGACGGGGGACACTGAAGCTTTCTTT
CDR3: CASKTGDTEAFF

D: NA
J: TRBJ1-5
V: TRBV21-1
size: NA
DNA: TGTGCCAGCAGCAAAGCACATGGGGGACCTCGGAGCAATCAGCCCCAGCATTTT
CDR3: CASSKAHGGPRSNQPQHF

D: NA
J: TRBJ1-1
V: TRBV4-1
size: NA
DNA: TGCGCCAGCAGCCGGAACATGAACACTGAAGCTTTCTTT
CDR3: CASSRNMNTEAFF

D: NA
J: TRBJ1-4
V: TRBV20-1
size: NA
DNA: TGCAGTGCTAGTCTTGGAGCTAATGAAAAACTGTTTTTT
CDR3: CSASLGANEKLFF

D: NA
J: TRBJ1-1
V: TRBV10-2
size: NA
DNA: TGCGCCAGCCTGGGCGGAACTGAAGCTTTCTTT
CDR3: CASLGGTEAFF

D: TRBD2
J: TRBJ2-1
V: TRBV5-8
size: NA
DNA: TGTGCCAGCAGCTGGACTAGCGGATACTCCTACAATGAGCAGTTCTTC
CDR3: CASSWTSGYSYNEQFF

D: NA
J: TRBJ2-1
V: TRBV11-1
size: once
DNA: TGTGCCAGCAGCTTAGACAGGAATGAGCAGTTCTTC
CDR3: CASSLDRNEQFF